This record concerns one T cell receptor beta chain sequence. TCR beta CDR3 region amplification was performed from RNA transcripts. The primer set for the first-round RT-PCR of the TCR CDR3 was HTBI. One entry per CDR3 protein, called by TCRdb with MiXCR from the multiplex PCR reads. The data hold a few hundred thousand distinct CDR3 sequences, with more than 15% observed a single time. Trimming removed 5 bases from V and 7 bases from J, with 23 bases in between. CDR3 length: 16 amino acids. Per germline, CDR1 SGHAT and CDR2 FQDESV (reference sequence). This specimen belongs to a study of T cells in Graves' hyperthyroidism and ophthalmopathy. Overall study: Once the initial diagnosis was made, peripheral blood was obtained before any treatment.

This chain connects TRBV11-1 to TRBJ1-1; possible D gene TRBD1, 6 bases. The specimen was blood. The receptor was isolated from a woman aged 18 to 35 with Graves' ophthalmopathy. The CDR3 spells CASSPYGGAYGNEAFF. CDR3 sequence (DNA): TGTGCCAGCAGCCCTTACGGGGGGGCGTATGGGAATGAAGCTTTCTTT.